This T cell receptor (beta chain) was sequenced during a study of T cells in localized non-small cell lung cancer. Clones were sequenced by immunoSEQ multiplex PCR, and TCRdb holds only the in-frame ones, with some missing. The profile shows 30,000 to 40,000 clones, roughly 90% of them singletons. As regards this clone: Its antigen is not identified.

The study's findings and limits: Patients showing higher blood T cell density tended to see longer overall survival. In adjacent lung, a median approximately 60 of the top 100 tumor clones were found.

This CDR3 has 18 amino acids. V lost 0 bases, J lost 7 bases, and 12 bases stayed unmatched. The germline V gene encodes CDR1 LGHNA and CDR2 YSLEER. This sequence joins TRBV4-3 and TRBJ1-6, with 7 bases fitting TRBD1. This TCR was sampled from a woman aged 35-75 years with stage I lung adenocarcinoma. Sequencing was performed on peripheral blood, taken before any cancer treatment. The chain's CDR3 is CASSQDSQGVFANSPLHF. The DNA of the CDR3 is TGCGCCAGCAGCCAAGATAGCCAGGGGGTGTTTGCGAATTCACCCCTCCACTTT.